The 4 T cell receptor beta chains below all came from one sample that was sequenced in a study of T cells in Graves' hyperthyroidism and ophthalmopathy. Amplification yielded TCR beta CDR3 regions, with RNA transcripts as the source. The study used the HTBI primer set for a first-round RT-PCR of the TCR CDR3. TCRdb reanalysed the multiplex PCR reads using MiXCR and keeps one entry per CDR3 protein. Altogether around 100,000 distinct CDR3 sequences are present, around 50% being singletons, with the ten largest covering roughly 25%. Specimen: blood. Receptors originate from a man between 35 and 55 years old with Graves' hyperthyroidism.

The sample holds a few counts of this clonotype. The V call is TRBV27, the J call TRBJ2-5, with 7 nucleotides matching TRBD2. Trimming at V came to 6 bases and at J to 0 bases, leaving 1 base not matched to a gene. The germline gives CDR1 MNHEY, CDR2 SMNVEV (reference sequence). CDR3 length: 13 residues. The CDR3 region is CASRRGNQETQYF. The CDR3 region has the DNA TGTGCCAGCAGGCGGGGGAACCAAGAGACCCAGTACTTC.

Many counts were recorded for this clonotype. V usage is TRBV14 and J usage is TRBJ2-3; 8 bases align to TRBD1. J gave up 5 bases and V 7 bases, and 2 bases lay outside the gene matches. Germline V lookup: CDR1 SGHDN, CDR2 FVKESK. This CDR3 is 12 amino acids long. CDR3 bases: TGTGCCAGCACGGACAGGGTAGATACGCAGTATTTT. Translated, it gives CASTDRVDTQYF.

The table lists this clonotype with many counts. The chain joins TRBV5-6 to TRBJ2-2; 7 bases align to TRBD2. Germline-derived CDR1 and CDR2 are SGHDT and YYEEEE. There are 15 residues in the CDR3. V dropped 7 bases and J dropped 5; count of bases not matched to a gene: 11. DNA of the CDR3: TGTGCCAGCGCAGAGAAAGGGCGGGGGACCGGGGAGCTGTTTTTT. Amino acids: CASAEKGRGTGELFF.

The chain uses TRBV7-2 and TRBJ2-2; possibly TRBD1 or TRBD2 for D (5 bases each). Germline CDR1 SGHTA, CDR2 FQGNSA. The CDR3 has 14 residues. The V end lost 7 bases, the J end lost 3 bases, and 12 bases lay between the germline ends. CDR3 bases: TGTGCCAGCACAGTTGGGGACCACACCGGGGAGCTGTTTTTT. Its protein is CASTVGDHTGELFF.